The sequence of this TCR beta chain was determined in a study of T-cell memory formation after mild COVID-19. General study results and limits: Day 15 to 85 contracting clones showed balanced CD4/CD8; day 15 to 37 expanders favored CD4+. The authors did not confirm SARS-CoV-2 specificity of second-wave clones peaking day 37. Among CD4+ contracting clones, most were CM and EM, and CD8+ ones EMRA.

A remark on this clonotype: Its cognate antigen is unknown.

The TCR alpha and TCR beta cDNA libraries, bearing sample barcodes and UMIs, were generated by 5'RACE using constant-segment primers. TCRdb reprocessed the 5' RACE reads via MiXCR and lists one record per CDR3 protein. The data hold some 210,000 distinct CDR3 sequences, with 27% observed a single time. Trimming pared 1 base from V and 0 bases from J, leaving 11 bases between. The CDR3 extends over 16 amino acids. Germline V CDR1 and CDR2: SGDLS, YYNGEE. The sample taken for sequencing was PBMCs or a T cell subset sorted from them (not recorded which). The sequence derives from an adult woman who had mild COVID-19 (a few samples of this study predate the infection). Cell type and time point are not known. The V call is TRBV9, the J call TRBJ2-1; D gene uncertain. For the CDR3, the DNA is TGTGCCAGCAGCGTAACAGCTGGTAGCTCCTACAATGAGCAGTTCTTC. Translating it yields CASSVTAGSSYNEQFF.